This T cell receptor beta chain originates from a study of blood T cell repertoires in COVID-19. The protocol was immunoSEQ multiplex PCR, while the TCRdb copy is restricted to in-frame clones and leaves out a portion. The sample lists over 200,000 clones, roughly 87% occurring once. The CDR3 has 13 residues. The germline V gene has CDR1 SQVTM and CDR2 ANQGSEA. V lost 2 bases and J 7 bases, leaving 14 bases between the germline ends. The sample comprised peripheral blood. This clonotype was sampled from a man between 40 and 49 years old with active or convalescent COVID-19. The chain has TRBV29-1 and TRBJ1-2; D remains ambiguous. CDR3 sequence reads: CSVEKTQQPGYTF. CDR3 DNA sequence: TGCAGCGTTGAAAAAACCCAACAGCCTGGCTACACCTTC.